Each of the 11 T cell receptor beta chains below was sequenced from the same sample in a study of CD8 T cells in Susac syndrome. With random hexamers, about 0.45 to 1 ug RNA was reverse transcribed. Each CDR3 protein is one row after TCRdb ran MiXCR on the immunoSEQ multiplex PCR reads. The table includes hundreds of thousands of distinct CDR3 sequences, around 93% detected once. The sequenced material came from CD4+ T cells from PBMCs. These receptors were obtained from a human donor with multiple sclerosis.

The J gene is TRBJ1-2, the V gene TRBV6-1; D is unclear. The CDR3 spans 11 residues. Trimming stripped 6 bases from V and 2 bases from J, with 4 bases between. The germline V gene encodes CDR1 MNHNS and CDR2 SASEGT. Here the CDR3 reads CASRQNYGYTF. The CDR3 DNA reads TGTGCCAGCAGACAGAACTATGGCTACACCTTC.

The CDR3 here is CASRRTGSSNEKLFF. The CDR3 DNA reads TGTGCCAGCAGGCGAACAGGTTCCTCTAATGAAAAACTGTTTTTT. The chain recombines TRBV6-5 with TRBJ1-4; TRBD1 is a possible D gene (5 bases). Deletions cut 6 bases from V and 3 bases from J, with 14 bases between. Germline CDR1 MNHEY, CDR2 SVGAGI. CDR3 size: 15 residues.

The CDR3 DNA reads as TGTGCCAGCAGCCAACCGGGACAACACTCTGGGGCCAACGTCCTGACTTTC. Translating it yields CASSQPGQHSGANVLTF. The chain has TRBV4-2 and TRBJ2-6; weak D call: TRBD1 (6 bases). CDR1 is LGHNA, CDR2 YNFKEQ, per germline. Trimming shortened V by 2 bases and J by 0 bases, and 11 bases separated the two germline ends. The CDR3 sequence is 17 residues long.

This sequence joins TRBV9 and TRBJ2-1; D ambiguous. Trimming took 0 bases from V and 6 from J, leaving 7 bases between them. Germline CDR1 reads SGDLS; CDR2 reads YYNGEE. The CDR3 is 13 residues long. The CDR3, as DNA: TGTGCCAGCAGCGTAGGGCTAGTCAATGAGCAGTTCTTC. This gives the protein CASSVGLVNEQFF.

In this sample, this clonotype turned up once. The CDR3 sequence is CASSFPTDTQYF. CDR3 coding DNA: TGTGCCAGCAGTTTCCCGACAGATACGCAGTATTTT. The gene calls are TRBV27 and TRBJ2-3; no definite D call. The CDR3 loop spans 12 amino acids. Germline V gene sequence: CDR1 MNHEY, CDR2 SMNVEV (reference sequence). Trimming shortened V by 3 bases and J by 3 bases, and 4 bases separated the two germline ends.

The rearrangement uses TRBV9 and TRBJ2-2; tentatively, D is TRBD1 (5 bases). Germline V gene data show CDR1 as SGDLS and CDR2 as YYNGEE. The CDR3 contains 15 residues. V lost 6 bases and J 3 bases, leaving 15 bases between the germline ends. CDR3 protein: CASTPLDSHTGELFF. CDR3 DNA: TGTGCCAGCACCCCTTTAGACAGTCACACCGGGGAGCTGTTTTTT.

This rearrangement joins TRBV29-1 to TRBJ2-1; 16 positions agree with TRBD2. The CDR3 loop spans 15 amino acids. The trim removed 7 bases at V and 9 bases at J, leaving 9 bases unmatched. Germline CDR1 and CDR2: SQVTM and ANQGSEA. The CDR3: CSARTGLAGGGEQFF. CDR3 nucleotide sequence: TGCAGCGCCCGGACGGGACTAGCGGGAGGGGGTGAGCAGTTCTTC.

This clonotype showed up just once. The gene calls are TRBV6-1 and TRBJ2-5; D perhaps matches TRBD2 (6 bases). CDR1 MNHNS and CDR2 SASEGT come from the germline V gene. The V end lost 1 base, the J end lost 5 bases, and 11 bases lay between the germline ends. The CDR3 extends over 14 amino acids. CDR3 protein: CASSEGGVTETQYF. CDR3 sequence (DNA): TGTGCCAGCAGTGAAGGGGGGGTTACGGAGACCCAGTACTTC.

The chain joins TRBV20-1 to TRBJ1-2; D remains unclear. CDR3 length equals 15 residues. V lost 8 bases to trimming and J lost 0 bases, with 19 bases between them. From germline, CDR1 is DFQATT and CDR2 SNEGSKA (reference sequence). The CDR3 DNA reads TGCAGTCCGAGACCTGACGGCGTCTCTAACTATGGCTACACCTTC. Translating gives CSPRPDGVSNYGYTF.

The chain links TRBV27 to TRBJ1-1, with D possibly TRBD1 on 6 matching bases. CDR1 is MNHEY, CDR2 SMNVEV, per germline (reference sequence). This CDR3 contains 14 residues. V lost 5 bases and J 4 bases, leaving 14 bases between the germline ends. CDR3 in DNA: TGTGCCAGCAGTCCCAGGGGCATGGGCACTGAAGCTTTCTTT. Translation: CASSPRGMGTEAFF.

This clonotype was seen a single time. V and J are TRBV28 and TRBJ2-5, with 8 bases fitting TRBD1. The CDR3 contains 14 residues. Unmatched junction bases numbered 4, after V lost 5 bases and J lost 2 bases. CDR1 is MDHEN and CDR2 is SYDVKM in the germline V gene. The CDR3 region has the DNA TGTGCCAGCAGTAGGACAGGGCAGCAAGAGACCCAGTACTTC. Translated, it gives CASSRTGQQETQYF.